What follows describes a single T cell receptor (beta chain). Its specificity is not known. The sample belongs to a study of T cell responses to AZD1222 COVID-19 vaccine. Overall study: Combined were second doses at about 4 or about 12 weeks.

The assay was immunoSEQ multiplex PCR, and TCRdb's table has in-frame clones only and misses some. The sample has roughly 100,000 clones, approximately 88% seen once; the top ten hold about 2.7%. The V and J ends lost 5 bases and 0 bases, in that order; junction bases with no gene match: 8. The germline V gene has CDR1 SGHTA and CDR2 FQGNSA. The CDR3 sequence is 16 residues long. Study-level results: Mapped onto spike, vaccine-associated CD4 TCRs spanned it and were dominant at 160-218 and 743-854. Just a handful of AZD1222 recipients were seropositive at baseline. Most donors were white British, females outnumbered males, and clonal diversity was possibly underestimated.

The chain combines TRBV7-2 with TRBJ2-3; 7 bases are a match to TRBD2. The sample in question was peripheral blood, obtained on day 0 of AZD1222 vaccination. This clonotype was obtained from an adult in good health. CDR3 DNA sequence: TGTGCCAGCAGCAAACAACGGGAGGCTAGCACAGATACGCAGTATTTT. This codes for CASSKQREASTDTQYF.